The 21 T cell receptor beta chains in this list originate from one sample, sequenced in a study of T-cell memory formation after mild COVID-19. TCRdb recomputed calls from the 5' RACE reads with MiXCR, one row per CDR3 protein. The sample carries roughly 600,000 distinct CDR3 sequences, roughly 18% recorded once. Material: PBMCs or a T cell subset sorted from them (not recorded which). These receptors were obtained from an adult woman who had mild COVID-19 (a few samples of this study predate the infection). Cell type and time point are not known.

This rearrangement joins TRBV7-9 to TRBJ1-3; D is perhaps TRBD1 (5 bases). V lost 5 bases, J lost 0 bases, and 17 bases lay in between. The CDR3 totals 17 residues. Germline CDR1 SEHNR, CDR2 FQNEAQ (reference sequence). The CDR3 DNA reads as TGTGCCAGCAGCCTTAGGGGACCGGACCTCTCTGGAAACACCATATATTTT. Encoded protein: CASSLRGPDLSGNTIYF.

The chain joins TRBV20-1 to TRBJ1-1, with D uncertain. Trimming stripped 3 bases from V and 0 bases from J, with 5 bases between. The CDR3 runs to 12 residues. The germline gives CDR1 DFQATT, CDR2 SNEGSKA (reference sequence). The CDR3, as DNA: TGCAGTGCTAGGACTGTGAACACTGAAGCTTTCTTT. Encoded protein: CSARTVNTEAFF.

This rearrangement joins TRBV7-2 to TRBJ2-7; D gene unclear. Germline V lookup: CDR1 SGHTA, CDR2 FQGNSA. Trimming stripped 5 bases from V and 11 bases from J, with 22 bases between. This CDR3 has 14 amino acids. The CDR3: CASSALPPPDYKYF. The DNA of the CDR3 is TGTGCCAGCAGCGCACTTCCCCCCCCGGATTATAAGTACTTC.

This chain joins TRBV12-3 or TRBV12-4 and TRBJ2-7; D may be TRBD1 (6 bases). There are 13 residues in the CDR3. V was cut by 4 bases and J by 3 bases, with 10 bases left in between. Here the CDR3 reads CASSSQGVYEQYF. CDR3 nucleotide sequence: TGTGCCAGCAGTTCACAGGGAGTCTACGAGCAGTACTTC.

This chain joins TRBV29-1 and TRBJ2-5; D is ambiguous. V lost 5 bases and J lost 2, with 15 bases in between. CDR1 SQVTM and CDR2 ANQGSEA come from the germline V gene. This CDR3 contains 14 residues. The CDR3 protein is CSVHGRPGQETQYF. The CDR3 coding sequence is TGCAGCGTTCACGGAAGACCCGGACAAGAGACCCAGTACTTC.

The rearrangement joins TRBV24-1 to TRBJ2-5, with a weak D call TRBD1 (6 bases). Trimming left V 4 bases short and J 5 bases short, with 13 bases between. Germline CDR1 reads KGHDR; CDR2 reads SFDVKD. The CDR3 is 14 residues long. CDR3 in amino acids: CATSDAGVLETQYF. In DNA form, the CDR3 reads TGTGCCACCAGTGACGCAGGGGTGCTGGAGACCCAGTACTTC.

This clonotype appeared a few times. The rearrangement links TRBV9 to TRBJ2-7; TRBD2 aligns across 8 bases. The CDR3 spans 15 residues. Unmatched junction bases numbered 8, after V lost 3 bases and J lost 3 bases. In germline, CDR1 is SGDLS, CDR2 YYNGEE. CDR3 protein: CASSAGLGTSYEQYF. CDR3 in DNA: TGTGCCAGCAGCGCCGGCCTTGGGACTAGCTACGAGCAGTACTTC.

This clonotype showed up just a few times. The chain is built from TRBV9 and TRBJ2-1; TRBD2 matches at 13 bases. CDR3 size: 17 residues. Trimming at V came to 2 bases and at J to 6 bases, leaving 8 bases not matched to a gene. Germline CDR1 reads SGDLS; CDR2 reads YYNGEE. In DNA form, the CDR3 reads TGTGCCAGCAGCGTTACTAGCGGGGGGGCCCGCCCCAATGAGCAGTTCTTC. Its translation: CASSVTSGGARPNEQFF.

The table lists this clonotype with a few counts. The genes are TRBV3-1 and TRBJ2-2; D perhaps matches TRBD1 (7 bases). The CDR3 sequence is 15 residues long. The ends were cut back, 4 bases at V and 7 bases at J, with 16 bases in the middle. In germline, CDR1 is LGHDT, CDR2 YNNKEL (reference sequence). CDR3 sequence (DNA): TGTGCCAGCAGCCGAAGTGCAGGGGGAGGCGGGGAGCTGTTTTTT. Translating gives CASSRSAGGGGELFF. Based on the CDR3 plus reference TRBV3-1 and TRBJ2-2, the full variable domain is DTAVSQTPKYLVTQMGNDKSIKCEQNLGHDTMYWYKQDSKKFLKIMFSYNNKELIINETVPNRFSPKSPDKAHLNLHINSLELGDSAVYFCASSRSAGGGGELFFGEGSRLTVL.

This clonotype was recorded only once. The chain carries TRBV3-1 and TRBJ2-7; 11 nucleotides line up with TRBD1. This CDR3 spans 16 amino acids. CDR1 is LGHDT and CDR2 is YNNKEL in the germline V gene (reference sequence). The junction had 8 bases not matched to a gene; V was cut back by 0 bases and J by 7 bases. The DNA of the CDR3 is TGTGCCAGCAGCCAAGACCCGGGACAGGGGGTTCGGGAGCAGTACTTC. Protein sequence: CASSQDPGQGVREQYF.

This clonotype has more than one count but fewer than ten. The gene calls are TRBV7-9 and TRBJ1-2; TRBD1 agrees at 7 bases. CDR1 is SEHNR, CDR2 FQNEAQ, per germline (reference sequence). The CDR3 contains 15 residues. The junction had 10 bases not matched to a gene; V was cut back by 5 bases and J by 4 bases. DNA for the CDR3: TGTGCCAGCAGCATCAGACAGGGAGGGGCCTATGGCTACACCTTC. Its protein product is CASSIRQGGAYGYTF.

The chain links TRBV12-3 or TRBV12-4 to TRBJ2-2; D remains ambiguous. The CDR3 extends over 13 amino acids. V gave up 3 bases and J gave up 14 bases, with 16 bases separating them. CDR3 nucleotide sequence: TGTGCCAGCAGTTTGCCAGCTCCAGGTCTTCTGTTTTTT. Protein sequence: CASSLPAPGLLFF.

This clonotype was seen only a few times. The chain links TRBV7-8 to TRBJ2-1; 7 nucleotides agree with TRBD2. Unmatched junction bases numbered 13, after V lost 5 bases and J lost 3 bases. This CDR3 contains 17 residues. The germline V gene encodes CDR1 SGHVS and CDR2 FQNEAQ. Here the CDR3 DNA reads TGTGCCAGCAGCCTCCGGACTAGTTGGGTGCGCTACAATGAGCAGTTCTTC. Translated, it gives CASSLRTSWVRYNEQFF.

This clonotype showed up just a few times. V is TRBV7-3 and J is TRBJ2-3; TRBD2 matches at 12 bases. Germline V lookup: CDR1 SGHTA, CDR2 FQGTGA. With V trimmed by 2 bases and J by 1 base, 7 bases remained unmatched. This CDR3 has 18 residues. CDR3 DNA sequence: TGTGCCAGCAGCTTAGAACTAGCGGGAGGATGGGGCACAGATACGCAGTATTTT. Amino acids: CASSLELAGGWGTDTQYF.

The gene calls are TRBV20-1 and TRBJ2-1; 7 positions agree with TRBD2. CDR3 size: 16 residues. Germline assignment: CDR1 DFQATT and CDR2 SNEGSKA (reference sequence). With V trimmed by 4 bases and J by 4 bases, 13 bases remained unmatched. The CDR3 bases are TGCAGTGCTATCCGTAATAGCGGGCACAGGTACAATGAGCAGTTCTTC. Translating it yields CSAIRNSGHRYNEQFF.

There are many counts of this clonotype. J is TRBJ2-7 and V is TRBV7-9; 9 positions agree with TRBD2. Trimming cost V 2 bases and J 0 bases; bases outside gene matches: 5. From germline, CDR1 is SEHNR and CDR2 FQNEAQ (reference sequence). The CDR3 spans 16 residues. Here the CDR3 reads CASSLRNSGSSYEQYF. As DNA, the CDR3 is TGTGCCAGCAGCTTAAGAAATAGCGGGAGCTCCTACGAGCAGTACTTC.

This chain uses TRBV5-1 with TRBJ2-3; perhaps TRBD1 as D (6 bases). V lost 3 bases to trimming and J lost 4 bases, with 9 bases between them. The CDR3 covers 13 residues. CDR1 SGHRS and CDR2 YFSETQ come from the germline V gene. This CDR3 reads CASSSRGPDTQYF. As DNA, the CDR3 is TGCGCCAGCAGCTCCAGGGGCCCAGATACGCAGTATTTT.

This clonotype was seen only a few times. The chain carries TRBV4-3 and TRBJ1-2, with 11 bases lining up with TRBD1. This CDR3 is built from 17 residues. Germline CDR1 and CDR2: LGHNA and YSLEER. The V and J ends lost 0 bases and 4 bases, in that order; junction bases with no gene match: 7. The DNA of the CDR3 is TGCGCCAGCAGCCAAGATACCCCCGGGACAGGGGGCTATGGCTACACCTTC. Amino acid sequence: CASSQDTPGTGGYGYTF.

This chain connects TRBV5-5 to TRBJ1-5, with D possibly being TRBD1 (5 bases). Germline CDR1 is SGHKS and CDR2 is YYEKEE (reference sequence). The V gene lost 6 bases and the J gene lost 4 bases, with 17 bases spanning the gap. The CDR3 runs 15 residues. In DNA form, the CDR3 reads TGTGCCAGCACCTCCGGGCCGGGGCCGAATCAGCCCCAGCATTTT. It is translated as CASTSGPGPNQPQHF.

V usage is TRBV6-5 and J usage is TRBJ1-2, with no clear D. V was pared by 2 bases and J by 6 bases, with 10 bases between. This CDR3 comprises 13 residues. Germline CDR1 MNHEY, CDR2 SVGAGI. The CDR3 protein is CASSYGQANGYTF. The CDR3 coding sequence is TGTGCCAGCAGTTACGGGCAAGCGAATGGCTACACCTTC.

The chain has TRBV4-3 and TRBJ2-1, with D perhaps TRBD2 (6 bases). The CDR3 consists of 18 residues. Germline V gene data show CDR1 as LGHNA and CDR2 as YSLEER. Trimming took 3 bases from V and 0 from J, leaving 18 bases between them. CDR3 loop: CASSQSFGGDVSYNEQFF. The CDR3, as DNA: TGCGCCAGCAGCCAGTCGTTCGGGGGTGATGTCTCCTACAATGAGCAGTTCTTC.